One and the same sample provided the 22 T cell receptor beta chains below, sequenced in a study of blood T cells in healthy people across ages. Alongside a J-beta primer mix, a sample-barcoded 5' primer served in a second PCR lasting roughly 6 to 11 cycles. TCRdb re-called the 5' RACE reads through MiXCR, storing one row per CDR3 protein. This repertoire shows about 290,000 distinct CDR3 sequences, roughly 27% found once; its top ten account for approximately 29%. Material for sequencing was blood. All receptors come from a woman aged 70 to 79 in good health.

This clonotype was seen a few times. Sequence at one end of the junction differs from germline and may be a read error. The chain recombines TRBV5-1 with TRBJ1-1; no firm D call. CDR3 length: 14 residues. In germline, CDR1 is SGHRS, CDR2 YFSETQ. DNA of the CDR3: TGCGCCAGCAGCTTGGAAGGTTTAATTGAAGAAGCTTCCTTT. This encodes CASSLEGLIEEASF.

The genes are TRBV7-8 and TRBJ2-4, with a weak D call TRBD1 (5 bases). Trimming left V 2 bases short and J 0 bases short, with 11 bases between. The CDR3 has 16 residues. Germline CDR1 is SGHVS and CDR2 is FQNEAQ. The CDR3 loop is CASSLQGAVAKNIQYF. CDR3 nucleotide sequence: TGTGCCAGCAGCTTACAGGGCGCCGTAGCCAAAAACATTCAGTACTTC.

This chain links TRBV28 with TRBJ2-3; 10 bases line up with TRBD1. The CDR3 is 15 residues long. V trimming: 6 bases; J trimming: 3 bases; junction bases outside the gene matches: 6. Germline CDR1 and CDR2: MDHEN and SYDVKM. The CDR3 sequence is CASRNLDRGTDTQYF. In DNA form, the CDR3 reads TGTGCCAGCAGGAACCTGGACAGGGGGACAGATACGCAGTATTTT.

CDR3 coding DNA: TGCGCCAGCAGCCCGAGCTCATTAAACACCGGGGAGCTGTTTTTT. Its translation: CASSPSSLNTGELFF. The chain combines TRBV5-1 with TRBJ2-2; D uncertain. This CDR3 region has 15 residues. Trimming shortened V by 4 bases and J by 2 bases, and 12 bases separated the two germline ends. Germline lookup yields CDR1 SGHRS and CDR2 YFSETQ.

This clonotype occurred a few times. V gene TRBV29-1 combines with J gene TRBJ2-1; the match to TRBD1 covers 9 bases. The CDR3 length is 16 residues. Trimming cost V 2 bases and J 0 bases; bases outside gene matches: 5. The germline gives CDR1 SQVTM, CDR2 ANQGSEA. CDR3 sequence: CSVERGTGSSYNEQFF. DNA for the CDR3: TGCAGCGTTGAACGAGGGACAGGGAGCTCCTACAATGAGCAGTTCTTC.

The chain joins TRBV6-4 to TRBJ2-2, with 7 bases identical to TRBD1. V was pared by 0 bases and J by 6 bases, with 10 bases of the junction left unmatched. The CDR3 length is 17 residues. CDR1 and CDR2 from the germline V gene are MRHNA and SNTAGT. The CDR3 is CASSDSNRGKVAGELFF. CDR3 DNA sequence: TGTGCCAGCAGTGACTCTAACAGGGGAAAGGTCGCCGGGGAGCTGTTTTTT.

A word on this clonotype: This may stem from a read error, because a much larger clone lies one nucleotide away. The chain uses TRBV5-6 and TRBJ2-3; D not certain. The CDR3 covers 18 residues. CDR1 is SGHDT, CDR2 YYEEEE, per germline. This chain's CDR3 is CAGSQLDAIWAPTDTQYF. The CDR3 DNA is TGTGCCGGCAGCCAACTTGACGCGATATGGGCTCCCACAGATACGCAGTATTTT.

In this sample, this clonotype turned up a few times. This rearrangement joins TRBV11-2 to TRBJ2-5; 8 bases map to TRBD2. With V trimmed by 4 bases and J by 3 bases, 7 bases remained unmatched. Per the germline V gene, CDR1 is SGHAT and CDR2 is FQNNGV. CDR3 length: 15 amino acids. CDR3 amino acids: CASSSLAGKEETQYF. The CDR3 DNA reads TGTGCCAGCAGCTCATTAGCGGGAAAGGAAGAGACCCAGTACTTC.

At least ten counts were recorded for this clonotype. The rearrangement joins TRBV20-1 to TRBJ2-7; D unclear. This CDR3 has 11 amino acids. V lost 0 bases and J lost 2, with 2 bases in between. Germline loops: CDR1 DFQATT, CDR2 SNEGSKA (reference sequence). CDR3 sequence reads: CSARDTYEQYF. The CDR3 region has the DNA TGCAGTGCTAGAGATACCTACGAGCAGTACTTC.

The rearrangement joins TRBV29-1 to TRBJ2-1, with 11 bases matching TRBD1. The CDR3 contains 13 residues. Germline CDR1 and CDR2: SQVTM and ANQGSEA. The V segment lost 5 bases and the J segment 9 bases; nucleotides outside the gene matches: 6. The CDR3 DNA reads TGCAGCGTTAGCCTGGACAGGGGGCTTGAGCAGTTCTTC. Protein: CSVSLDRGLEQFF.

In regard to this clonotype: Germline and junction disagree at one end, which may indicate a read error. This chain uses TRBV7-2 with TRBJ2-5; 8 nucleotides line up with TRBD2. The CDR3 runs 12 residues. Looked up from germline, CDR1 is SGHTA and CDR2 is FQGNSA. For the CDR3, the DNA is TGTGCCAGCAGCTTAGGGACTAGCAGTAAGTTCTTC. As protein: CASSLGTSSKFF.

This clonotype was counted between two and nine times. V gene TRBV12-5 combines with J gene TRBJ2-1; TRBD2 agrees at 8 bases. With 5 bases clipped from V and 4 bases from J, the junction kept 4 bases outside the gene matches. The CDR3 consists of 14 residues. Germline lookup yields CDR1 LGHNT and CDR2 FRNRAP. DNA of the CDR3: TGTGCTAGTGGTAGCGGGAGCGTTTACAATGAGCAGTTCTTC. Its translation: CASGSGSVYNEQFF.

The chain carries TRBV2 and TRBJ2-7; D is possibly TRBD1 (6 bases). The V gene lost 6 bases and the J gene lost 3 bases, with 18 bases spanning the gap. The germline V gene has CDR1 SNHLY and CDR2 FYNNEI. The CDR3 extends over 15 amino acids. The CDR3 DNA is TGTGCCAGCAGCCTGCAACAGGGAGCCCGCTACGAGCAGTACTTC. This encodes CASSLQQGARYEQYF.

The chain combines TRBV5-5 with TRBJ2-7; TRBD2 matches at 7 bases. The trim removed 4 bases at V and 1 base at J, leaving 5 bases unmatched. The CDR3 length is 14 residues. The germline gives CDR1 SGHKS, CDR2 YYEKEE (reference sequence). The CDR3: CASSPQAGSYEQYF. CDR3 sequence (DNA): TGTGCCAGCAGCCCGCAAGCGGGGTCCTACGAGCAGTACTTC. The complete variable domain, with remaining parts taken from reference TRBV5-5 and TRBJ2-7, reads DAGVTQSPTHLIKTRGQQVTLRCSPISGHKSVSWYQQVLGQGPQFIFQYYEKEERGRGNFPDRFSARQFPNYSSELNVNALLLGDSALYLCASSPQAGSYEQYFGPGTRLTVT.

The V call is TRBV20-1, the J call TRBJ1-2; D call uncertain. In germline, CDR1 is DFQATT, CDR2 SNEGSKA (reference sequence). CDR3 size: 13 residues. Trimming cost V 1 base and J 2 bases, with 8 bases left between them. The CDR3 nucleotides are TGCAGTGCTAGAGTCGGGGAGAACTATGGCTACACCTTC. This gives the protein CSARVGENYGYTF.

The rearrangement links TRBV5-1 to TRBJ1-2; D remains unclear. There are 13 residues in the CDR3. CDR1 is SGHRS, CDR2 YFSETQ, per germline. Trimming removed 7 bases at V and 5 bases at J, with 15 bases between. CDR3 sequence: CASGQQPEYGYTF. The DNA of the CDR3 is TGCGCCAGCGGCCAGCAGCCCGAGTATGGCTACACCTTC.

This clonotype was picked up many times. The CDR3 DNA reads as TGTGCCAGCACCCGACTAGCGGGAAGAGATACGCAGTATTTT. This codes for CASTRLAGRDTQYF. The genes are TRBV6-2 or TRBV6-3 and TRBJ2-3; the match to TRBD2 covers 11 bases. V shed 7 bases and J 5 bases; nucleotides not matched to a gene: 5. This CDR3 is built from 14 residues. The germline V gene has CDR1 MNHEY and CDR2 SVGEGT.

This clonotype was observed many times. The chain recombines TRBV12-3 or TRBV12-4 with TRBJ1-2; 9 bases match TRBD1. V was pared by 5 bases and J by 4 bases, with 5 bases of the junction left unmatched. The CDR3 consists of 14 residues. This chain's CDR3 is CASSPRTGAYGYTF. DNA for the CDR3: TGTGCCAGCAGTCCCCGGACAGGGGCCTATGGCTACACCTTC.

This chain joins TRBV7-9 and TRBJ2-5, with 11 bases fitting TRBD2. In germline, CDR1 is SEHNR, CDR2 FQNEAQ (reference sequence). The CDR3 spans 14 residues. The V gene end was trimmed by 7 bases and the J gene end by 2 bases; junction bases not matched to a gene: 3. The CDR3 loop is CASNRLAGQETQYF. CDR3 DNA: TGTGCCAGCAACCGACTAGCGGGACAAGAGACCCAGTACTTC.

The rearrangement joins TRBV4-2 to TRBJ2-2, with 8 bases that match TRBD2. Germline V CDR1 and CDR2: LGHNA, YNFKEQ. The CDR3 sequence is 16 residues long. Trimming removed 1 base from V and 10 bases from J; junction bases left unmatched: 11. CDR3 coding DNA: TGTGCCAGCAGCCAAGGAGGAGGAGCGGGAGAAAAGGAGCTGTTTTTT. Translation gives CASSQGGGAGEKELFF.

This clonotype was seen a handful of times. The chain combines TRBV7-2 with TRBJ2-5, with 7 bases fitting TRBD1. The J call may be in error: the DNA end matches TRBJ2-7 better. The length of the CDR3 is 15 residues. The germline gives CDR1 SGHTA, CDR2 FQGNSA. For the CDR3, the DNA is TGTGCCAGCAGCTTAGGGGGGACAGTCCAGTACGAGCAGTACTTC. It specifies CASSLGGTVQYEQYF.

This chain joins TRBV9 and TRBJ2-1; D is ambiguous. This CDR3 has 14 residues. The germline V gene has CDR1 SGDLS and CDR2 YYNGEE. Trimming cost V 0 bases and J 5 bases, with 9 bases left between them. DNA of the CDR3: TGTGCCAGCAGCGTAGTACATATGGACAATGAGCAGTTCTTC. Translating it yields CASSVVHMDNEQFF.